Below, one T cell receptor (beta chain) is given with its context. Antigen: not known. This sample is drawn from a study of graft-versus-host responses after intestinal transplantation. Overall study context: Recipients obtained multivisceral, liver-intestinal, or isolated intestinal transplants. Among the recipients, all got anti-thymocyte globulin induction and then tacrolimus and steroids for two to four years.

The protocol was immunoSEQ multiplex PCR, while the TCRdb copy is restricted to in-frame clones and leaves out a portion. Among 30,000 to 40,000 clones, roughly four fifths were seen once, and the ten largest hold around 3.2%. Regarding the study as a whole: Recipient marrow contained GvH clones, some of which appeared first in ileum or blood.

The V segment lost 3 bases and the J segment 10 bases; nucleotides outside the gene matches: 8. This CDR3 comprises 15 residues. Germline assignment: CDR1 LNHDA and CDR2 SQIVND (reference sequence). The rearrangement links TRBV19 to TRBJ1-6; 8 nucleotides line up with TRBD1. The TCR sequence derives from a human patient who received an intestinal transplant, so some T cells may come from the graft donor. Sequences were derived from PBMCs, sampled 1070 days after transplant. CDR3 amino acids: CASSIGGQAGSPLHF. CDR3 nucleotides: TGTGCCAGTAGTATCGGGGGACAGGCTGGGTCACCCCTCCACTTT.